What follows are 17 T cell receptor beta chains derived from one specimen sequenced in a study of molecular identifiers for immune sequencing clone quantification. Each CDR3 protein is one row after TCRdb ran MiXCR on the PCR reads. The data contain approximately 500,000 distinct CDR3 sequences, 20% to 25% of them singletons. The source material was naive CD8+ T cells from blood, with Jurkat cell RNA spiked in. The subset: FACS-sorted CD8+CD4-CCR7+CD45RA+ naive T cells. The source is a human donor in good health. Some libraries in this study had Jurkat cell RNA spiked in.

This clonotype was picked up many times. The J gene is TRBJ2-3, the V gene TRBV10-2; no firm D call. Germline values: CDR1 WSHSY, CDR2 SAAADI. There are 13 residues in the CDR3. With 7 bases removed from V and 0 bases from J, the gap between germline ends came to 8 bases. CDR3 residues: CASMVTSTDTQYF. DNA of the CDR3: TGCGCCAGCATGGTTACTAGCACAGATACGCAGTATTTT.

This clonotype was observed many times. The chain couples TRBV29-1 to TRBJ2-1; a weak D match, TRBD2 (6 bases). This CDR3 has 12 residues. CDR1 and CDR2 (germline): SQVTM, ANQGSEA. Trimming removed 0 bases from V and 10 bases from J, with 10 bases in between. The CDR3 protein is CSVEERLGEQFF. The CDR3 DNA reads as TGCAGCGTTGAAGAGAGACTAGGAGAGCAGTTCTTC.

This chain connects TRBV5-5 to TRBJ2-3; D might be TRBD2 (6 bases). The CDR3 is made up of 14 amino acids. The germline CDR1 and CDR2 sequences are SGHKS and YYEKEE (reference sequence). Trimming shortened V by 2 bases and J by 3 bases, and 10 bases separated the two germline ends. The CDR3 DNA reads as TGTGCCAGCAGCTTCTACGGGAGAACAGATACGCAGTATTTT. Its translation is CASSFYGRTDTQYF.

At least ten counts were recorded for this clonotype. This chain joins TRBV4-1 and TRBJ2-6; D remains unclear. In germline, CDR1 is MGHRA, CDR2 YSYEKL. V shed 1 base and J shed 2 bases, with 9 bases lying between them. This CDR3 spans 16 amino acids. The CDR3 nucleotides are TGCGCCAGCAGCCAAGGAGAAGGTACTGGGGCCAACGTCCTGACTTTC. Translating it yields CASSQGEGTGANVLTF.

This clonotype was seen repeatedly, ten times or more. The chain combines TRBV30 with TRBJ1-1; D is undetermined. Deletions cut 4 bases from V and 6 bases from J, with 12 bases between. Germline values: CDR1 GTSNPN, CDR2 SVGIG (reference sequence). CDR3 length: 12 amino acids. CDR3 in amino acids: CAWNIGLAEAFF. CDR3 sequence (DNA): TGTGCCTGGAATATCGGTTTGGCTGAAGCTTTCTTT.

This rearrangement joins TRBV5-4 to TRBJ2-3, with TRBD1 identical over 10 bases. Germline V gene lookup returns CDR1 SGHNT and CDR2 YYREEE (reference sequence). With 1 base clipped from V and 0 bases from J, the junction kept 5 bases outside the gene matches. The CDR3 totals 17 residues. The CDR3 loop reads CASSLLGGQGSTDTQYF. CDR3 nucleotide sequence: TGTGCCAGCAGCTTGCTTGGGGGACAGGGGAGCACAGATACGCAGTATTTT. The complete variable domain, with remaining parts taken from reference TRBV5-4 and TRBJ2-3, reads ETGVTQSPTHLIKTRGQQVTLRCSSQSGHNTVSWYQQALGQGPQFIFQYYREEENGRGNFPPRFSGLQFPNYSSELNVNALELDDSALYLCASSLLGGQGSTDTQYFGPGTRLTVL.

The rearrangement links TRBV4-3 to TRBJ2-3; the match to TRBD2 covers 9 bases. The CDR3 has 17 residues. With 0 bases clipped from V and 5 bases from J, the junction kept 9 bases outside the gene matches. From germline, CDR1 is LGHNA and CDR2 YSLEER. The CDR3 DNA follows: TGCGCCAGCAGCCAAGAGCACGGGACTAGCATAATAGATACGCAGTATTTT. The encoded protein is CASSQEHGTSIIDTQYF.

The chain recombines TRBV6-2 or TRBV6-3 with TRBJ2-7; 7 bases agree with TRBD2. CDR3 length: 17 amino acids. Germline lookup yields CDR1 MNHEY and CDR2 SVGEGT. Trimming cost V 0 bases and J 6 bases; bases outside gene matches: 14. CDR3 sequence reads: CASSYSRGRLAGSEQYF. The CDR3, as DNA: TGTGCCAGCAGTTACTCGAGGGGCAGACTAGCCGGATCCGAGCAGTACTTC.

This clonotype was seen repeatedly, ten times or more. The V gene is TRBV11-2, the J gene TRBJ2-1, with 9 bases fitting TRBD2. Per the germline V gene, CDR1 is SGHAT and CDR2 is FQNNGV. The CDR3 sequence is 16 residues long. Trimming removed 3 bases from V and 8 bases from J; junction bases left unmatched: 11. The CDR3: CASSLLWASGTHEQFF. CDR3 DNA sequence: TGTGCCAGCAGCTTGCTCTGGGCTAGCGGGACCCATGAGCAGTTCTTC.

This clonotype has ten or more counts. The V gene is TRBV5-1, the J gene TRBJ1-2, with D uncertain. CDR3 length: 12 residues. Trimming left V 0 bases short and J 4 bases short, with 4 bases between. Germline lookup yields CDR1 SGHRS and CDR2 YFSETQ. The CDR3 reads CASSLEGYGYTF. CDR3 DNA sequence: TGCGCCAGCAGCTTGGAGGGCTATGGCTACACCTTC.

This clonotype was detected ten times or more. The rearrangement links TRBV12-3 or TRBV12-4 to TRBJ1-1, with 8 positions matching TRBD1. The junction had 7 bases not matched to a gene; V was cut back by 6 bases and J by 4 bases. This CDR3 region has 14 residues. The CDR3 loop reads CASSLTGGRTEAFF. DNA of the CDR3: TGTGCCAGCAGCCTAACAGGGGGGCGCACTGAAGCTTTCTTT.

The V call is TRBV4-2, the J call TRBJ1-2; unclear D gene. This CDR3 is 15 amino acids long. Germline lookup yields CDR1 LGHNA and CDR2 YNFKEQ. With 0 bases removed from V and 4 bases from J, the gap between germline ends came to 12 bases. In DNA form, the CDR3 reads TGTGCCAGCAGCCAAGAAATGGAAGGACTCTATGGCTACACCTTC. Protein product: CASSQEMEGLYGYTF.

The CDR3 protein is CASSQDASGRAYEQYF. The DNA of the CDR3 is TGCGCCAGCAGCCAAGACGCTAGCGGGAGGGCCTACGAGCAGTACTTC. The J gene is TRBJ2-7, the V gene TRBV4-3; 12 bases are shared with TRBD2. CDR3 length equals 16 residues. Germline assignment: CDR1 LGHNA and CDR2 YSLEER. Trimming took 0 bases from V and 2 from J; bases not matched to a gene: 2.

This clonotype was observed a handful of times. This chain connects TRBV12-3 or TRBV12-4 to TRBJ2-3, with a weak D call TRBD1 (5 bases). V was clipped by 1 base and J by 2 bases, with 10 bases between them. The CDR3 is made up of 15 amino acids. The chain's CDR3 is CASSLELDITDTQYF. CDR3 bases: TGTGCCAGCAGTTTAGAGCTGGACATCACAGATACGCAGTATTTT.

Comments on this clonotype: A much larger clone lies a single base off, so this may be a read error. It is likely a read error, because the conserved phenylalanine at the end of the CDR3 is missing. The CDR3 region has the DNA TGTGCCAGTAAGGTTGGCAATCAGCCCCAGCATTAT. It translates to CASKVGNQPQHY. This chain connects TRBV19 to TRBJ1-5, with unresolved D. The V end lost 7 bases, the J end lost 2 bases, and 6 bases lay between the germline ends. The CDR3 is 12 amino acids. Germline CDR1 and CDR2: LNHDA and SQIVND (reference sequence).

A word on this clonotype: A read error may explain this, as a much larger clone is one base away. V and J are TRBV13 and TRBJ2-3, with D perhaps TRBD1 (6 bases). The CDR3 has 14 amino acids. The germline gives CDR1 PRHDT, CDR2 FYEKMQ (reference sequence). CDR3 nucleotides: TGTGTCAGCAGGGGATCAGGGAGACCGGGTACGCAGTATTTT. Protein: CVSRGSGRPGTQYF.

In its sample, this clonotype was seen many times. CDR3 coding DNA: TGTGCCAGCAGCTTAGGCTCTATGGTAGCGGGAGGGAGCCACGAGCAGTACTTC. This encodes CASSLGSMVAGGSHEQYF. This chain joins TRBV13 and TRBJ2-7; 11 bases line up with TRBD2. The CDR3 has 18 residues. V shed 0 bases and J 5 bases; nucleotides not matched to a gene: 12. Germline V gene lookup returns CDR1 PRHDT and CDR2 FYEKMQ (reference sequence).